This T cell receptor (beta chain) was recovered during a study of cytomegalovirus exposure and HLA in healthy donors. A multiplex PCR was run with 60 Vbeta primers and 13 Jbeta primers. TCRdb's copy holds only in-frame clones and misses some; the assay was immunoSEQ multiplex PCR. The sample includes fewer than 250,000 clones, 60% to 85% of them seen just once. The sequencing sample was made of PBMCs. The receptor was isolated from a woman in her 40s in good health and CMV-seronegative.

CDR3: CASSTGQDDTGELFF. In nucleotides, the CDR3 is TGTGCCAGCAGCACAGGACAGGATGACACCGGGGAGCTGTTTTTT. This chain uses TRBV11-3 with TRBJ2-2; 7 nucleotides align to TRBD1. The J segment lost 3 bases and the V segment lost 5 bases, leaving 6 bases of the junction unmatched. CDR1 and CDR2 from the germline V gene are SGHNT and YENEEA. CDR3 size: 15 residues.